These 8 T cell receptor beta chains were sequenced from one sample in a study of read filtering for tumor transcriptome and immune sequencing. From roughly 390 ng of RNA, a library with molecular barcoded alpha/delta and beta/gamma adaptors was made. TCRdb re-derived calls from the reads in MiXCR, one entry per CDR3 protein. This table has some 80,000 distinct CDR3 sequences, about 12% appearing once. Sequenced material: a population of CD138-negative cells sorted from bone marrow. These receptors were obtained from a donor aged 40 or older with multiple myeloma.

A note on this clonotype: A read error may explain this, as a much larger clone is one base away. This CDR3 fails to terminate in the conserved phenylalanine or tryptophan, so it likely reflects a read error. The CDR3, as DNA: TGTGCCAGCAGTATAGCGGGACACACAGATACGCAGTATTAT. Translating gives CASSIAGHTDTQYY. The chain recombines TRBV28 with TRBJ2-3; 8 positions agree with TRBD2. The V and J ends lost 5 bases and 2 bases, in that order; junction bases with no gene match: 3. This CDR3 comprises 14 residues. Germline-derived CDR1 and CDR2 are MDHEN and SYDVKM.

This clonotype was seen ten or more times. The junction and the germline gene differ at one end; a read error may be behind it. The rearrangement joins TRBV5-1 to TRBJ1-6; D might be TRBD1 (6 bases). Germline V gene data show CDR1 as SGHRS and CDR2 as YFSETQ. The CDR3 covers 15 residues. The DNA for the CDR3 is TGTGCCAGCAGCTTGGGGGACACGAATAATTCACCCCTCCACTTT. Amino acids: CASSLGDTNNSPLHF.

This clonotype was picked up many times. V usage is TRBV18 and J usage is TRBJ2-1; 10 bases are a match to TRBD2. The V segment lost 7 bases and the J segment 7 bases; nucleotides outside the gene matches: 13. The CDR3 covers 16 residues. Germline loops: CDR1 KGHSH, CDR2 LQKENI. As DNA, the CDR3 is TGTGCCAGCTTCTTGCCGGGACTAGCGTATACAAATGAGCAGTTCTTC. It specifies CASFLPGLAYTNEQFF. Combining the CDR3 with reference TRBV18 and TRBJ2-1 gives the whole variable domain NAGVMQNPRHLVRRRGQEARLRCSPMKGHSHVYWYRQLPEEGLKFMVYLQKENIIDESGMPKERFSAEFPKEGPSILRIQQVVRGDSAAYFCASFLPGLAYTNEQFFGPGTRLTVL.

This clonotype was detected only once. This chain connects TRBV5-1 to TRBJ2-1; D uncertain. The CDR3 runs to 12 residues. CDR1 is SGHRS and CDR2 is YFSETQ in the germline V gene. V was pared by 5 bases and J by 7 bases, with 10 bases between. Written as DNA, the CDR3 is TGCGCCAGCAGTATGCAGCGTAATGAGCAGTTCTTC. Protein: CASSMQRNEQFF.

The CDR3 sequence is CASSTGQGNEQFF. The CDR3 bases are TGTGCCAGCTCAACGGGACAGGGGAATGAGCAGTTCTTC. This chain links TRBV18 with TRBJ2-1; TRBD1 matches at 10 bases. J was trimmed by 7 bases and V by 5 bases; bases with no gene match: 2. The length of the CDR3 is 13 residues. CDR1 and CDR2 (germline): KGHSH, LQKENI.

This clonotype was counted at least ten times. This rearrangement joins TRBV6-1 to TRBJ2-7; D unclear. This CDR3 is 13 amino acids long. V was clipped by 0 bases and J by 3 bases, with 6 bases between them. Looked up from germline, CDR1 is MNHNS and CDR2 is SASEGT. CDR3 residues: CASSEARSYEQYF. CDR3 nucleotide sequence: TGTGCCAGCAGTGAAGCGCGGAGCTACGAGCAGTACTTC.

This clonotype was observed at least ten times. The J gene is TRBJ2-1, the V gene TRBV20-1; the match to TRBD2 covers 9 bases. CDR1 and CDR2 (germline): DFQATT, SNEGSKA (reference sequence). The V segment lost 0 bases and the J segment 8 bases; nucleotides outside the gene matches: 5. CDR3 length: 14 residues. The CDR3 spells CSARDSGSVDEQFF. CDR3 bases: TGCAGTGCTAGAGATAGCGGGAGTGTTGATGAGCAGTTCTTC.

This clonotype appeared many times. The rearrangement uses TRBV6-1 and TRBJ2-6; TRBD1 might be the D (5 bases). The CDR3 is 14 amino acids. The ends were cut back, 10 bases at V and 4 bases at J, with 14 bases in the middle. Germline V gene sequence: CDR1 MNHNS, CDR2 SASEGT. The CDR3 sequence is CAIEDSAGANVLTF. CDR3 in DNA: TGTGCCATTGAAGACAGCGCCGGGGCCAACGTCCTGACTTTC.